Below, 28 T cell receptor beta chains from the same sample are listed, as sequenced in a study of T cells after posttransplantation cyclophosphamide. TCRdb keeps only in-frame clones here, not all; method: immunoSEQ multiplex PCR. The sample is made up of about 26,000 clones, none counted only once. Sequenced: PBMCs. These receptors all stem from a man between 50 and 59 years old in good health, CMV-negative, and a related stem cell transplant donor.

At least ten counts were recorded for this clone. The chain is built from TRBV9 and TRBJ2-1; possible D gene TRBD2, 5 bases. Germline V gene lookup returns CDR1 SGDLS and CDR2 YYNGEE. V was clipped by 6 bases and J by 2 bases, with 18 bases between them. The CDR3 is made up of 16 amino acids. The CDR3 is CASTREQGHPYNEQFF. As DNA, the CDR3 is TGTGCCAGCACGAGGGAGCAAGGGCACCCCTACAATGAGCAGTTCTTC.

In this sample, this clone turned up many times. The chain recombines TRBV5-1 with TRBJ1-1, with D unresolved. This CDR3 has 15 amino acids. Trimming removed 0 bases from V and 0 bases from J, with 9 bases in between. Germline V lookup: CDR1 SGHRS, CDR2 YFSETQ. The DNA of the CDR3 is TGCGCCAGCAGCTTGGAAACAGCCTTGAACACTGAAGCTTTCTTT. Its translation is CASSLETALNTEAFF.

This clone was recorded at least ten times. CDR3 nucleotide sequence: TGCGCCAGCAGCATCTTAGCGGGGGGAACCTTCAAAAACATTCAGTACTTC. Residues: CASSILAGGTFKNIQYF. The V and J genes are TRBV5-1 and TRBJ2-4; 10 nucleotides align to TRBD2. The J segment lost 3 bases and the V segment lost 4 bases, leaving 10 bases of the junction unmatched. This CDR3 has 17 residues. Germline lookup yields CDR1 SGHRS and CDR2 YFSETQ.

This clone was seen repeatedly, ten times or more. The V and J genes are TRBV10-2 and TRBJ1-2; D not certain. This CDR3 has 12 amino acids. V dropped 3 bases and J dropped 7 bases, with 9 bases sitting between them. Germline V gene data show CDR1 as WSHSY and CDR2 as SAAADI. The CDR3 DNA reads as TGCGCCAGCAGTGACCCAGGCTCTGGCTACACCTTC. It yields the protein CASSDPGSGYTF.

The table lists this clone with many counts. This chain uses TRBV11-2 with TRBJ2-3; the D gene is possibly TRBD2 (6 bases). The CDR3 totals 15 residues. CDR1 is SGHAT, CDR2 FQNNGV, per germline. V shed 1 base and J shed 0 bases, with 8 bases lying between them. CDR3 amino acids: CASSLGGRSTDTQYF. CDR3 bases: TGTGCCAGCAGCTTAGGAGGGAGGAGCACAGATACGCAGTATTTT. Filled out from reference TRBV11-2 and TRBJ2-3, the complete variable domain reads EAGVAQSPRYKIIEKRQSVAFWCNPISGHATLYWYQQILGQGPKLLIQFQNNGVVDDSQLPKDRFSAERLKGVDSTLKIQPAKLEDSAVYLCASSLGGRSTDTQYFGPGTRLTVL.

This clone has just a few counts. The chain carries TRBV5-1 and TRBJ1-1, with 10 bases fitting TRBD1. Per the germline V gene, CDR1 is SGHRS and CDR2 is YFSETQ. V lost 2 bases and J lost 5; bases outside the gene matches: 3. CDR3 length: 14 residues. The CDR3, as DNA: TGCGCCAGCAGCTTCCCGGGACAGGGGACTGAAGCTTTCTTT. It translates to CASSFPGQGTEAFF.

This clone was observed at least ten times. The chain has TRBV7-2 and TRBJ1-6; D possibly corresponds to TRBD1 (6 bases). Germline CDR1 is SGHTA and CDR2 is FQGNSA. V dropped 7 bases and J dropped 11 bases, with 21 bases sitting between them. The CDR3 totals 15 residues. CDR3 residues: CASTLSWGGPTPLHF. The DNA for the CDR3 is TGTGCCAGCACCCTTAGTTGGGGGGGGCCGACACCCCTCCACTTT.

Many counts were recorded for this clone. V and J are TRBV5-1 and TRBJ2-5; 7 nucleotides agree with TRBD2. CDR1 and CDR2 (germline): SGHRS, YFSETQ. V trimming: 3 bases; J trimming: 4 bases; junction bases outside the gene matches: 9. CDR3 length: 15 residues. The CDR3: CASSSPVSGGETQYF. The CDR3 bases are TGCGCCAGCAGCTCGCCGGTGTCGGGAGGAGAGACCCAGTACTTC.

The sample holds many counts of this clone. A junction boundary mismatches the germline segment, possibly from a read error. The V gene is TRBV7-7, the J gene TRBJ1-4, with D uncertain. The V gene's germline CDR1 is SSHAT and CDR2 FNYEAQ (reference sequence). The CDR3 is 13 amino acids. CDR3 sequence reads: CASSYSPNEKLFF. The CDR3 region has the DNA TGTGCTAGCAGCTACTCCCCCAATGAAAAACTGTTTTTT.

There are many counts of this clone. DNA of the CDR3: TGTGCCAGCAGTAGGACTAGCGGGGGTTACGAGCAGTACTTC. It translates to CASSRTSGGYEQYF. This rearrangement joins TRBV2 to TRBJ2-7; 13 nucleotides line up with TRBD2. Germline V gives CDR1 SNHLY, CDR2 FYNNEI. V trimming: 5 bases; J trimming: 4 bases; junction bases outside the gene matches: 2. The length of the CDR3 is 14 residues.

The table lists this clone with many counts. The V gene is TRBV10-3, the J gene TRBJ2-1, with a weak D call TRBD2 (6 bases). Germline CDR1 reads ENHRY; CDR2 reads SYGVKD. Deletions cut 4 bases from V and 2 bases from J, with 12 bases between. This CDR3 has 15 residues. The CDR3 protein is CAISVGSGPYNEQFF. DNA for the CDR3: TGTGCCATCAGTGTGGGTAGCGGACCCTACAATGAGCAGTTCTTC.

This clone has ten or more counts. The sample carries other DNA sequences with the same CDR3. The V call is TRBV5-1, the J call TRBJ1-1; a possible D gene is TRBD1 (5 bases). V lost 0 bases to trimming and J lost 1 base, with 7 bases between them. The germline CDR1 and CDR2 sequences are SGHRS and YFSETQ. The CDR3 has 14 residues. The CDR3 spells CASSLDGGNTEAFF. As DNA, the CDR3 is TGCGCCAGCAGCTTGGACGGGGGGAACACTGAAGCTTTCTTT.

This clone came up many times. The chain uses TRBV7-3 and TRBJ2-1; the match to TRBD2 covers 8 bases. The CDR3 loop spans 15 amino acids. Trimming took 3 bases from V and 10 from J; bases not matched to a gene: 11. Germline CDR1 reads SGHTA; CDR2 reads FQGTGA. CDR3 in DNA: TGTGCCAGCAGCTTTTCGGGGGGGCCGTTTCAAGAGCAGTTCTTC. Its protein is CASSFSGGPFQEQFF. Supplemented by reference TRBV7-3 and TRBJ2-1, the full variable domain reads GAGVSQTPSNKVTEKGKYVELRCDPISGHTALYWYRQSLGQGPEFLIYFQGTGAADDSGLPNDRFFAVRPEGSVSTLKIQRTERGDSAVYLCASSFSGGPFQEQFFGPGTRLTVL.

The chain is built from TRBV6-1 and TRBJ1-1; D remains unclear. Per germline, CDR1 MNHNS and CDR2 SASEGT. V lost 5 bases and J lost 9, with 16 bases in between. The CDR3 runs 13 residues. This CDR3 reads CASSNTRGSQAFF. The DNA for the CDR3 is TGTGCCAGCAGTAACACCCGCGGGAGTCAAGCTTTCTTT.

This clone was counted at least ten times. The rearrangement joins TRBV25-1 to TRBJ2-2; 7 nucleotides align to TRBD1. Germline CDR1 reads MGHDK; CDR2 reads SYGVNS. This CDR3 contains 14 residues. J lost 1 base, V lost 8 bases, and 4 bases had no gene match. In DNA, the CDR3 is TGTGCCAGCGGGGGACAGCAGAACACCGGGGAGCTGTTTTTT. It is translated as CASGGQQNTGELFF. The entire variable domain, with the rest obtained from reference TRBV25-1 and TRBJ2-2, is as follows: EADIYQTPRYLVIGTGKKITLECSQTMGHDKMYWYQQDPGMELHLIHYSYGVNSTEKGDLSSESTVSRIRTEHFPLTLESARPSHTSQYLCASGGQQNTGELFFGEGSRLTVL.

The sample holds many counts of this clone. The rearrangement joins TRBV28 to TRBJ2-7; 11 positions match TRBD2. The ends lost 3 bases at V and 3 bases at J; junction bases unmatched: 1. Germline loops: CDR1 MDHEN, CDR2 SYDVKM. The CDR3 runs to 14 residues. CDR3 nucleotide sequence: TGTGCCAGCAGTTTGGGACTAGCGGACTACGAGCAGTACTTC. Amino acids: CASSLGLADYEQYF.

In this sample, this clone turned up many times. The chain combines TRBV6-6 with TRBJ2-5, with D possibly TRBD2 on 7 matching bases. The V and J ends lost 4 bases and 1 base respectively, with 10 bases between them. This CDR3 is built from 14 residues. The germline CDR1 and CDR2 sequences are MNHNY and SVGAGI (reference sequence). CDR3 sequence: CASSLGGAQETQYF. The CDR3 region has the DNA TGTGCCAGCAGTTTGGGGGGGGCCCAAGAGACCCAGTACTTC.

In its sample, this clone was seen many times. The chain combines TRBV7-8 with TRBJ1-6; perhaps TRBD1 as D (6 bases). The CDR3 contains 15 residues. V was shortened by 5 bases and J by 10 bases, with 18 bases between the two germline ends. Germline V gene lookup returns CDR1 SGHVS and CDR2 FQNEAQ. In DNA form, the CDR3 reads TGTGCCAGCAGCACAGACACAGGGCTTCGCTCACCCCTCCACTTT. It codes for CASSTDTGLRSPLHF.

This clone was seen many times. The chain is built from TRBV28 and TRBJ1-5; D perhaps matches TRBD1 (6 bases). The CDR3 totals 15 residues. Between the trimmed V and J ends, which lost 6 bases and 2 bases, there was a span of 14 bases. Germline V CDR1 and CDR2: MDHEN, SYDVKM. In nucleotides, the CDR3 is TGTGCCAGCAGCCCTGGACAGATCGGCAATCAGCCCCAGCATTTT. Translation: CASSPGQIGNQPQHF. Combining the CDR3 with reference TRBV28 and TRBJ1-5 gives the whole variable domain DVKVTQSSRYLVKRTGEKVFLECVQDMDHENMFWYRQDPGLGLRLIYFSYDVKMKEKGDIPEGYSVSREKKERFSLILESASTNQTSMYLCASSPGQIGNQPQHFGDGTRLSIL.

This clone was seen repeatedly, ten times or more. The J gene is TRBJ2-7, the V gene TRBV27; the D gene is possibly TRBD2 (6 bases). Germline V gives CDR1 MNHEY, CDR2 SMNVEV (reference sequence). The ends were cut back, 5 bases at V and 6 bases at J, with 20 bases in the middle. This CDR3 is built from 15 residues. The CDR3 sequence is CASSEDYFGVSEQYF. The CDR3 coding sequence is TGTGCCAGCAGTGAGGACTATTTCGGTGTGAGCGAGCAGTACTTC.

Many counts were recorded for this clone. This chain uses TRBV28 with TRBJ2-1; the D gene is possibly TRBD2 (6 bases). The CDR3 is 13 residues long. Deletions cut 7 bases from V and 4 bases from J, with 11 bases between. Germline-derived CDR1 and CDR2 are MDHEN and SYDVKM. The CDR3 sequence is CASTGTPYNEQFF. CDR3 nucleotides: TGTGCCAGCACCGGGACTCCATACAATGAGCAGTTCTTC.

The table lists this clone with a few counts. J is TRBJ2-3 and V is TRBV7-8; D perhaps matches TRBD2 (6 bases). V shed 0 bases and J shed 0 bases, with 13 bases lying between them. CDR3 size: 17 residues. Germline V gene sequence: CDR1 SGHVS, CDR2 FQNEAQ. This CDR3 is CASSLARDRGSTDTQYF. In DNA, the CDR3 is TGTGCCAGCAGCTTAGCGCGGGATCGGGGGAGCACAGATACGCAGTATTTT. Full variable domain (outside the CDR3, taken from reference TRBV7-8 and TRBJ2-3): GAGVSQSPRYKVAKRGQDVALRCDPISGHVSLFWYQQALGQGPEFLTYFQNEAQLDKSGLPSDRFFAERPEGSVSTLKIQRTQQEDSAVYLCASSLARDRGSTDTQYFGPGTRLTVL.

This clone was picked up many times. The CDR3 spells CAISVIRTGGIYEQYF. The CDR3 DNA reads as TGTGCCATCAGTGTGATTAGGACAGGGGGGATCTACGAGCAGTACTTC. The gene calls are TRBV10-3 and TRBJ2-7, with 10 bases identical to TRBD1. Per germline, CDR1 ENHRY and CDR2 SYGVKD. This CDR3 is 16 amino acids long. V lost 4 bases, J lost 3 bases, and 9 bases stayed unmatched.

This clone was detected many times. The chain combines TRBV28 with TRBJ1-5; possibly TRBD1 for D (6 bases). Per the germline V gene, CDR1 is MDHEN and CDR2 is SYDVKM. The CDR3 has 11 amino acids. V was trimmed by 11 bases and J by 6 bases, leaving 11 bases between them. Here the CDR3 DNA reads TGTGCCTCCGCAGGGGTTCAGCCCCAGCATTTT. Amino acids: CASAGVQPQHF.

This clone was detected ten times or more. The V call is TRBV28, the J call TRBJ2-7; 13 bases fit TRBD2. Per the germline V gene, CDR1 is MDHEN and CDR2 is SYDVKM. The CDR3 spans 14 residues. The V gene end was trimmed by 8 bases and the J gene end by 3 bases; junction bases not matched to a gene: 4. The CDR3 coding sequence is TGTGCCAGCTCGACTAGCGGGAGGCTCTACGAGCAGTACTTC. It encodes CASSTSGRLYEQYF. The complete variable domain, with remaining parts taken from reference TRBV28 and TRBJ2-7, reads DVKVTQSSRYLVKRTGEKVFLECVQDMDHENMFWYRQDPGLGLRLIYFSYDVKMKEKGDIPEGYSVSREKKERFSLILESASTNQTSMYLCASSTSGRLYEQYFGPGTRLTVT.

In its sample, this clone was seen many times. This sequence joins TRBV2 and TRBJ2-5, with D maybe TRBD2 (6 bases). This CDR3 is 12 amino acids long. Germline lookup yields CDR1 SNHLY and CDR2 FYNNEI. Between the trimmed V and J ends, which lost 5 bases and 3 bases, there was a span of 7 bases. The CDR3 DNA reads TGTGCCAGCAGTACGGGAGAAGAGACCCAGTACTTC. Translation gives CASSTGEETQYF.

There are many counts of this clone. The rearrangement links TRBV2 to TRBJ2-7; weak D call: TRBD2 (5 bases). The CDR3 extends over 14 amino acids. V was shortened by 8 bases and J by 2 bases, with 16 bases between the two germline ends. Germline assignment: CDR1 SNHLY and CDR2 FYNNEI. In DNA form, the CDR3 reads TGTGCCAGCCAAACGGGGTACAGCGCCTACGAGCAGTACTTC. Encoded protein: CASQTGYSAYEQYF.

The table lists this clone with many counts. The rearrangement uses TRBV4-1 and TRBJ2-4, with 7 nucleotides matching TRBD2. CDR3 length: 17 amino acids. J lost 1 base, V lost 0 bases, and 6 bases had no gene match. From germline, CDR1 is MGHRA and CDR2 YSYEKL. CDR3 nucleotide sequence: TGCGCCAGCAGCCAAGAACGGGGGGTGAGGGCCAAAAACATTCAGTACTTC. This codes for CASSQERGVRAKNIQYF.